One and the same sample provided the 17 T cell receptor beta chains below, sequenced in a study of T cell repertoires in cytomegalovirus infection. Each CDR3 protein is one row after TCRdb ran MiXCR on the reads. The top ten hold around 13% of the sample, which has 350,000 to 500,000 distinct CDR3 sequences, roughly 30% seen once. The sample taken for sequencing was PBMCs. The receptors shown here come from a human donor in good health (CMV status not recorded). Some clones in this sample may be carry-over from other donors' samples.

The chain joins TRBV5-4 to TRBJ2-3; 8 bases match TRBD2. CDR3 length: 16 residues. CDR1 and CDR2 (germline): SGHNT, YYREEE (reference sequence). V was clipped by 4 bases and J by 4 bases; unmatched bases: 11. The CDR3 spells CASSLPIAGRADTQYF. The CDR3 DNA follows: TGTGCCAGCAGCCTCCCAATAGCGGGGCGGGCAGATACGCAGTATTTT.

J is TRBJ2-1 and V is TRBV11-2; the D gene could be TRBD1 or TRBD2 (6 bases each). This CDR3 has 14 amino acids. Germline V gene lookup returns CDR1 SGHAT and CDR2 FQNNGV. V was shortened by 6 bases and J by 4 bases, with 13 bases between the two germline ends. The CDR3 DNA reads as TGTGCCAGCAGGGGGACGGGGGCATACAATGAGCAGTTCTTC. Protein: CASRGTGAYNEQFF. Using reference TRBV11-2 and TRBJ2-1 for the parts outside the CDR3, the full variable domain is EAGVAQSPRYKIIEKRQSVAFWCNPISGHATLYWYQQILGQGPKLLIQFQNNGVVDDSQLPKDRFSAERLKGVDSTLKIQPAKLEDSAVYLCASRGTGAYNEQFFGPGTRLTVL.

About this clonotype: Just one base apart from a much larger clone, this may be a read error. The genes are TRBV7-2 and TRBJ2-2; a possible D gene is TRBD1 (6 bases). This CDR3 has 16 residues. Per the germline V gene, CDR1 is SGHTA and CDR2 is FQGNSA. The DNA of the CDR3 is TGTGCCAGCAGTTTCGTCGGGACATCCAACACCGGGGAGCTGGTTTTT. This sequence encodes CASSFVGTSNTGELVF.

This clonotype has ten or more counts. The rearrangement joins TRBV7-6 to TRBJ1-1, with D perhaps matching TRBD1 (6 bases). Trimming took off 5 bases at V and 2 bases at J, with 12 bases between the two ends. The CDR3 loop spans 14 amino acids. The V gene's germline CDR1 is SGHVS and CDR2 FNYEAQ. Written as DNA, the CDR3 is TGTGCCAGCAGCCTGGGGACACTTAACACTGAAGCTTTCTTT. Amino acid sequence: CASSLGTLNTEAFF.

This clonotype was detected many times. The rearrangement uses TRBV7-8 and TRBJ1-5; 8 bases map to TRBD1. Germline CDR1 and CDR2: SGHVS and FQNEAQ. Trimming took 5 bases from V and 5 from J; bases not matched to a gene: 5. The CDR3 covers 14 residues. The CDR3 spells CASSQDRDHQPQHF. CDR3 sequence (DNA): TGTGCCAGCAGCCAGGACAGGGACCATCAGCCCCAGCATTTT.

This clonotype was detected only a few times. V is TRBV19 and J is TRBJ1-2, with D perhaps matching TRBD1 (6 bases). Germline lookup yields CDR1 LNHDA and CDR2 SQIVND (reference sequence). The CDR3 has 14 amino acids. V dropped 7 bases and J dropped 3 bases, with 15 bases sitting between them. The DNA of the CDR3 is TGTGCCAGTAAAGCTGCGGGGGGCGACTATGGCTACACCTTC. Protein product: CASKAAGGDYGYTF.

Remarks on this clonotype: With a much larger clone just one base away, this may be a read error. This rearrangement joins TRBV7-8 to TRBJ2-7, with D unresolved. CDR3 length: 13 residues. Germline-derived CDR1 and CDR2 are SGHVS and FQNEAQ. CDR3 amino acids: CAGSLGQFYEQYF. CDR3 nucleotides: TGTGCCGGCAGCTTAGGCCAGTTCTACGAGCAGTACTTC.

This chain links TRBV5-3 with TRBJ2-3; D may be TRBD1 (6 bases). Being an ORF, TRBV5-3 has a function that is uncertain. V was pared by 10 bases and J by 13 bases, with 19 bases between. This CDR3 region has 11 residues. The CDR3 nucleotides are TGTGCCTGCAGCTTTGACGCAGGGGAGTATTTT. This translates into CACSFDAGEYF.

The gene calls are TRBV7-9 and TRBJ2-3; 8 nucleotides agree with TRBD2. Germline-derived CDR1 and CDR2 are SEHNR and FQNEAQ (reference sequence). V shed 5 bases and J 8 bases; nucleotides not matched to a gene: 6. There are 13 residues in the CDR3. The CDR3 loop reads CASSTGLAATQYF. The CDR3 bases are TGTGCCAGCAGCACAGGACTAGCCGCTACGCAGTATTTT.

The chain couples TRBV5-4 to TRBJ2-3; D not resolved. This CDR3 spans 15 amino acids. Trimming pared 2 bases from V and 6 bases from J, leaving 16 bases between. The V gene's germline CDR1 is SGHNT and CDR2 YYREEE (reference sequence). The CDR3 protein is CASSLSGRKNDTQYF. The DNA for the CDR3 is TGTGCCAGCAGCTTATCCGGCCGTAAAAACGATACGCAGTATTTT.

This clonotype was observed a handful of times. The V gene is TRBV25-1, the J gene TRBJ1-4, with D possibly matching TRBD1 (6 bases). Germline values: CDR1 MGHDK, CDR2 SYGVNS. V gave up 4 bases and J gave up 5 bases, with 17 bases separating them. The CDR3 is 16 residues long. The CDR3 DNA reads TGTGCCAGCAGTGCGGGACAAGGAGGCGGCAATGAAAAACTGTTTTTT. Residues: CASSAGQGGGNEKLFF. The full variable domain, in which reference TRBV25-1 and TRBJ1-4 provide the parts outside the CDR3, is EADIYQTPRYLVIGTGKKITLECSQTMGHDKMYWYQQDPGMELHLIHYSYGVNSTEKGDLSSESTVSRIRTEHFPLTLESARPSHTSQYLCASSAGQGGGNEKLFFGSGTQLSVL.

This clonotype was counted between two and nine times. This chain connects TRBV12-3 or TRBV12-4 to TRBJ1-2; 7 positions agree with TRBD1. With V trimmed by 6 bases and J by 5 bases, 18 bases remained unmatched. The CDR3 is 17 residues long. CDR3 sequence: CASSLFLDPRGRYGYTF. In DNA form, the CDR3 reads TGTGCCAGCAGCCTATTTCTAGACCCCAGGGGGAGGTATGGCTACACCTTC.

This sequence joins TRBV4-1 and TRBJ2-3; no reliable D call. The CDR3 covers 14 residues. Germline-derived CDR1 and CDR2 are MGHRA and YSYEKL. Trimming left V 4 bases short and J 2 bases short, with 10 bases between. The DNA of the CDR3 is TGCGCCAGCAGCCTCAAGGTGGACACAGATACGCAGTATTTT. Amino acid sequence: CASSLKVDTDTQYF.

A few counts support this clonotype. The CDR3 spells CSASRGGLPDTQYF. The CDR3 coding sequence is TGCAGTGCTAGCCGGGGAGGCCTACCAGATACGCAGTATTTT. The chain uses TRBV20-1 and TRBJ2-3; a weak D match, TRBD2 (6 bases). Between the trimmed V and J ends, which lost 3 bases and 4 bases, there was a span of 14 bases. The length of the CDR3 is 14 residues. Germline CDR1 is DFQATT and CDR2 is SNEGSKA (reference sequence).

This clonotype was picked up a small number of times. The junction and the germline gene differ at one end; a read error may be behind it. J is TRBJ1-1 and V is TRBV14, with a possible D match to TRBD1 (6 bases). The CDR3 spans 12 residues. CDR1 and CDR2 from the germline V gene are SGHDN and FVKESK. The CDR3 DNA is TGTGCCCGCAGCCAAGCACAGGGTGAAGCTTTCTTT. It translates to CARSQAQGEAFF.

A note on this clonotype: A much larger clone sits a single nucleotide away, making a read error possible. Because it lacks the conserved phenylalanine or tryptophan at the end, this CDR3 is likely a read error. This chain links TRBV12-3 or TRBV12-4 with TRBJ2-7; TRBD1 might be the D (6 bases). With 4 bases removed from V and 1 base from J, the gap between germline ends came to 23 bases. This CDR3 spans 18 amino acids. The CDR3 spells CASSSWGRGGRRSYEQYL. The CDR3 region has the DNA TGTGCCAGCAGTTCCTGGGGACGAGGGGGTAGGAGGTCCTACGAGCAGTACTTA.

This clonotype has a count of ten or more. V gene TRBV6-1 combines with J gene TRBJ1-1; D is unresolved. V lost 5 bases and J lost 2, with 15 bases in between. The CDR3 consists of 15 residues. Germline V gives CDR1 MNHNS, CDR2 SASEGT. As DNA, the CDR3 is TGTGCCAGCAGTAGACCGCCGGAGTTAAACACTGAAGCTTTCTTT. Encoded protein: CASSRPPELNTEAFF.